This entry concerns a single T cell receptor beta chain. Its antigen is as yet unknown. Every isolated RNA sample was fully reverse transcribed, so sequencing captured expressed TCRB transcripts. Produced via immunoSEQ multiplex PCR; TCRdb's table is partial and in-frame only. The sample records approximately 120,000 clones, approximately 15% being singletons. The data stem from a study of beta chain features in type 1 diabetes. Findings and caveats of the study: Among all four CD4+ subsets, Type 1 diabetes patients had TCRB CDR3s that were moderately but significantly shorter.

Germline V gene lookup returns CDR1 SQVTM and CDR2 ANQGSEA. The CDR3 is 13 amino acids. Trimming removed 7 bases from V and 5 bases from J; junction bases left unmatched: 9. The sequenced material came from central memory CD4+ T cells from blood. This chain connects TRBV29-1 to TRBJ2-5; TRBD1 agrees at 8 bases. This TCR derives from a man younger than 35 with type 1 diabetes. The chain's CDR3 is CSGWQGARETQYF. CDR3 in DNA: TGCAGCGGTTGGCAGGGGGCGCGGGAGACCCAGTACTTC.